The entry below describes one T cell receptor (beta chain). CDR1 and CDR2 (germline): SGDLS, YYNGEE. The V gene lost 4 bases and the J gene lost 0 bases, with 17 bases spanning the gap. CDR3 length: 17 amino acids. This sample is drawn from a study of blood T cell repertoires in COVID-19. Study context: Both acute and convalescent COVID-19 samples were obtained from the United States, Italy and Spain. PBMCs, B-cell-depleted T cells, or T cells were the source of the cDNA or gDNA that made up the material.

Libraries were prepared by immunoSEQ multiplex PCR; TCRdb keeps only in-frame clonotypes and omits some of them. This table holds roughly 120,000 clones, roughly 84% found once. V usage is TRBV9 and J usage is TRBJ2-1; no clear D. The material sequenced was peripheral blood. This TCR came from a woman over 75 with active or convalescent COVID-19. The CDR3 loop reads CASSFEDGLSSYNEQFF. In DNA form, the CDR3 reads TGTGCCAGCAGCTTTGAAGACGGGTTGAGCTCCTACAATGAGCAGTTCTTC.